Listed here is a single TCR beta chain. This clonotype was seen only a few times. It has no known antigen specificity. Base qualities are not provided; no much larger clone lies one nucleotide away. There are 18 amino acids in the CDR3, from cysteine to phenylalanine inclusive. The read is trimmed to its CDR3 DNA, 54 bases read in frame from base 1. Trimming takes 1 base from V and 1 base from J, and the germline ends sit 18 bases apart. As encoded in the germline V gene, CDR1 is MDHEN while CDR2 is SYDVKM. In the paper's terms, the time point label means: persistent/refractory GD, antithyroid drugs over 5 years with positive TRAb. RNA was extracted from PBMCs in TRIzol for both TCR sequencing and RNA sequencing. Graves' disease was diagnosed according to American Thyroid Association guidelines. The patients came from an endocrinology department in Xi'an, China. Each patient gave about 10 milliliters of peripheral blood, collected in an EDTA anticoagulant tube. Ficoll Paque Plus density gradient separation was used to isolate PBMCs, and no further T cell sorting was performed. An Agilent 2100 Bioanalyzer and agarose gel were used to check RNA quality, while a NanoDrop 2000 measured RNA concentration.

The data were obtained in a study of regulatory T cells in long-lasting Graves disease (dated by TCRdb to about 2021). As for the study more broadly: Persistent Graves' disease meant more than 5 years of antithyroid drug treatment with TSH receptor autoantibodies that stayed positive. Persistent Graves' disease patients were compared with newly diagnosed Graves' disease patients by peripheral blood TCR sequencing and RNA sequencing. The study took place in China and was registered as a clinical trial. A total of roughly 33 samples underwent TCR sequencing: around 13 from persistent and roughly 20 from newly diagnosed Graves' disease patients. Antithyroid drugs had been taken for 8.5 to 12 years on average by persistent Graves' disease patients in the clinical cohort. Results and caveats for the whole study, not just this receptor: Sequencing and analysis were restricted to the TCR beta chain. The small sample size was acknowledged by the authors as a limitation that may reduce accuracy. The study examined only peripheral blood because the primary lesion, thyroid tissue, could not be accessed. A larger number of public clonotypes was shared among persistent patients (about 2,700) than among newly diagnosed patients (roughly 970). Compared with newly diagnosed patients, patients with persistent Graves' disease had lower TCR Shannon entropy and fewer highly expanded clones, which suggests clonal expansion. Preferential use of TRBV28, TRBJ1-2 and TRBJ2-5 was observed in persistent disease, whereas TRBV20-1 and TRBJ2-1 were favored in newly diagnosed disease.

The protocol used for the library was multiplex PCR. The sample was run on an Illumina HiSeq 4000. CDR3 regions were amplified by Arm-PCR with iRepertoire HTBI primers to construct TCR beta libraries. Gel purification was performed on PCR products prior to sequencing. On the authors' methods: Across samples, around 58 TRBV and over 11 TRBJ segments were identified and used for gene usage analysis of CDR3 amino acid clonotypes. COPE and FqMerger were used to merge the filtered high-quality paired reads into contigs. BLAST was used to align contigs to the IMGT TRBV, TRBD and TRBJ reference genes, and CDR3 was defined following IMGT. Any clonotype with a frequency above 0.1% was classified as a highly expanded clone. Repertoire diversity was measured by Shannon entropy, and V-J evenness by the Gini coefficient. A clonotype was considered public if more than one individual shared it. The raw public data were reprocessed by TCRdb itself: fastp quality trimming at Q25, MiXCR clonotype calling, in-frame beta chains only. Merged by CDR3 protein, the rows form single entries marked with the most common genes and DNA. These V and J calls derive from TCRdb rather than the authors' analysis. This sample is represented by roughly 400,000 distinct CDR3 sequences; around 20% of them were singletons. Clones ranked in the top ten supply more than 20% of the sample.

The chain was built from TRBV28 and TRBJ2-3; a weak D assignment points to TRBD2 (6 bases agree). This clonotype was obtained from a female donor with Graves disease. This material consisted of peripheral blood mononuclear cells (PBMCs), taken when the disease was refractory, from a patient treated with antithyroid drugs. The CDR3 amino acid sequence is: CASSLSSRGRRGTDTQYF. The DNA sequence follows: TGTGCCAGCAGTTTATCCTCCCGTGGGAGGAGGGGCACAGATACGCAGTATTTT.